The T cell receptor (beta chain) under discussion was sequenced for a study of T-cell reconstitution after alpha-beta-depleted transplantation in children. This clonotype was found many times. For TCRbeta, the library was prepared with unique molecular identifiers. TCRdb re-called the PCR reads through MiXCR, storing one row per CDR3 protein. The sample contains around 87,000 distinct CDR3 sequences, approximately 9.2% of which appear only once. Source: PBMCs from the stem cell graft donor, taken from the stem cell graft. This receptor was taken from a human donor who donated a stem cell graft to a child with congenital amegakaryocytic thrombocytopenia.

The CDR3 DNA is TGTGCCAGCACCTTAGCGGGAGGGGACGAGCAGTACTTC. Residues: CASTLAGGDEQYF. This chain uses TRBV12-3 or TRBV12-4 with TRBJ2-7, with 11 bases fitting TRBD2. V was pared by 7 bases and J by 5 bases, with 4 bases of the junction left unmatched. The CDR3 runs 13 residues.